This T cell receptor beta chain was obtained from a study of shared clonotypes between healthy human individuals. Study findings and constraints: What limited the represented genetic and exposure-history diversity was the small number of donors.

On this clone itself: Its antigen is unidentified.

Donors, healthy HIV-negative adults, lacked recent acute infections or vaccinations. DNA input for the unsorted PBMC replicate PCRs was about 300 ng, 31,000 or so T cell genomes. Profiled with immunoSEQ multiplex PCR; TCRdb holds only in-frame clones, not every one. The repertoire holds 450,000 or so clones, with approximately 80% as singletons. CDR3 length equals 15 residues. Germline lookup yields CDR1 SGHNT and CDR2 YYREEE (reference sequence). The V end was cut by 1 base, the J end by 0 bases, with 11 bases between. Sequenced material: PBMCs. The rearrangement links TRBV5-4 to TRBJ2-7; D not resolved. This TCR came from a woman in her thirties or forties in good health. Some clones in this sample may be carry-over from other donors' samples. The CDR3 spells CASSLSGGRSYEQYF. The CDR3 DNA reads as TGTGCCAGCAGCTTGTCCGGCGGTCGCTCCTACGAGCAGTACTTC.